Reported below is one T cell receptor beta chain. Its antigen is undetermined. Both 60 Vbeta primers and 13 Jbeta primers went into the PCR. Assay used: immunoSEQ multiplex PCR; TCRdb lists only in-frame clones, some missing. Counted here are roughly 150,000 clones, around 76% occurring once; the ten biggest clones make up roughly 0.99%. Germline CDR1 is LNHDA and CDR2 is SQIVND (reference sequence). This CDR3 is built from 16 residues. V shed 4 bases and J shed 0 bases, with 15 bases lying between them. This specimen belongs to a study of cytomegalovirus exposure and HLA in healthy donors. Study findings and constraints: For most TCR beta V segments, an earlier analysis put the productive rate at about 87% or about 30% of the time.

The J gene is TRBJ1-1, the V gene TRBV19; a weak D match, TRBD1 (5 bases). The source of this sequence is a woman between 40 and 55 years old in good health and CMV-seronegative. Sequencing input: PBMCs. CDR3 protein: CASSNGQPHMNTEAFF. CDR3 DNA sequence: TGTGCCAGTAGTAACGGACAACCGCATATGAACACTGAAGCTTTCTTT.